This T cell receptor (beta chain) was identified in a study of shared clonotypes between healthy human individuals. General study points: Naive subsets typically showed greater estimated richness than memory subsets.

The V and J ends lost 0 bases and 7 bases respectively, with 8 bases between them. Germline assignment: CDR1 SGHDT and CDR2 YYEEEE. This CDR3 has 14 amino acids. Worth noting for this clone: Its antigen is still unknown.

This table comes from immunoSEQ multiplex PCR, and its TCRdb copy is limited to in-frame clones, with some not included. The sample yields roughly 650,000 clones, more than 95% seen once. The gene calls are TRBV5-6 and TRBJ1-6, with no clear D. Sequences were obtained from naive CD4+ T cells sorted from blood. The subset denotes: CD45RA+ positively selected. The sequence was obtained from a woman between 25 and 40 years old in good health. CDR3 in amino acids: CASSLDIHNSPLHF. The CDR3 nucleotides read TGTGCCAGCAGCTTGGACATTCACAATTCACCCCTCCACTTT.